Each of the 32 T cell receptor beta chains below was sequenced from the same sample in a study of T-cell reconstitution after alpha-beta-depleted transplantation in children. It was with unique molecular identifiers that the TCRbeta library was prepared. Via MiXCR, TCRdb re-called the PCR reads, giving one row per CDR3 protein. The repertoire includes some 490,000 distinct CDR3 sequences, around an eighth of them detected once, and 5% to 6% sits in the top ten. Material: PBMCs from the stem cell graft donor, obtained from the stem cell graft. These receptors were obtained from a human donor who donated a stem cell graft to a child with combined immunodeficiency.

In this sample, this clonotype turned up a few times. For the CDR3, the DNA is TGCGCCAGCAGCTTTGAATTAGCGGGAGGGACAGATACGCAGTATTTT. Translation gives CASSFELAGGTDTQYF. The chain has TRBV5-1 and TRBJ2-3; 11 bases agree with TRBD2. The junction had 5 bases not matched to a gene; V was cut back by 2 bases and J by 3 bases. The CDR3 sequence is 16 residues long. Germline V gene data show CDR1 as SGHRS and CDR2 as YFSETQ.

DNA for the CDR3: TGTGCCAGCAGCCAAGGTCGGTATCAGCCCCAGCATTTT. It yields the protein CASSQGRYQPQHF. The rearrangement joins TRBV4-2 to TRBJ1-5; the D is unclear. Trimming took off 1 base at V and 5 bases at J, with 6 bases between the two ends. CDR3 size: 13 residues. The germline CDR1 and CDR2 sequences are LGHNA and YNFKEQ.

The CDR3 sequence: CASSLGLWTYEQYF. The CDR3 bases are TGTGCCAGCAGTTTAGGGCTTTGGACCTACGAGCAGTACTTC. The chain carries TRBV12-3 or TRBV12-4 and TRBJ2-7; D is uncertain. The ends were cut back, 1 base at V and 2 bases at J, with 9 bases in the middle. This CDR3 has 14 amino acids.

This clonotype showed up just a few times. The J gene is TRBJ2-7, the V gene TRBV12-3 or TRBV12-4, with 9 bases lining up with TRBD2. The CDR3 is 18 amino acids. Trimming cost V 3 bases and J 2 bases; bases outside gene matches: 14. The CDR3 loop is CASSLGAGRVAGAYEQYF. For the CDR3, the DNA is TGTGCCAGCAGTTTGGGGGCAGGGAGAGTAGCGGGGGCCTACGAGCAGTACTTC.

The chain employs TRBV20-1 and TRBJ1-1, with D uncertain. Germline V gene lookup returns CDR1 DFQATT and CDR2 SNEGSKA (reference sequence). Trimming took 6 bases from V and 5 from J, leaving 16 bases between them. The length of the CDR3 is 13 residues. The CDR3 spells CSARPAGETEAFF. CDR3 bases: TGCAGTGCACGACCAGCGGGCGAAACTGAAGCTTTCTTT.

This clonotype was recorded at least ten times. V gene TRBV12-3 or TRBV12-4 combines with J gene TRBJ1-1, with D possibly being TRBD1 (6 bases). The CDR3 runs to 15 residues. V lost 6 bases and J lost 3, with 17 bases in between. CDR3 residues: CASSQETGPYTEAFF. The CDR3 bases are TGTGCCAGCAGCCAAGAAACAGGGCCCTACACTGAAGCTTTCTTT.

The gene calls are TRBV2 and TRBJ2-1; D is tentatively TRBD1 or TRBD2 (5 bases each). Trimming pared 10 bases from V and 8 bases from J, leaving 15 bases between. CDR1 is SNHLY, CDR2 FYNNEI, per germline. The CDR3 loop spans 12 amino acids. CDR3 in amino acids: CAKGRTRYEQFF. The CDR3 DNA is TGTGCCAAGGGACGGACGAGGTATGAGCAGTTCTTC. Complete variable domain (other parts from reference TRBV2 and TRBJ2-1): EPEVTQTPSHQVTQMGQEVILRCVPISNHLYFYWYRQILGQKVEFLVSFYNNEISEKSEIFDDQFSVERPDGSNFTLKIRSTKLEDSAMYFCAKGRTRYEQFFGPGTRLTVL.

The CDR3 region has the DNA TGTGCCAGCAGCCCTACAGGAGTTATCGGGTACGAGCAGTACTTC. This encodes CASSPTGVIGYEQYF. V and J are TRBV14 and TRBJ2-7; D possibly corresponds to TRBD1 (5 bases). Trimming shortened V by 4 bases and J by 4 bases, and 17 bases separated the two germline ends. The CDR3 length is 15 residues. The germline CDR1 and CDR2 sequences are SGHDN and FVKESK.

The chain has TRBV20-1 and TRBJ2-1; tentative D call: TRBD2 (6 bases). This CDR3 is 14 amino acids long. Deletions cut 1 base from V and 7 bases from J, with 14 bases between. Germline CDR1 and CDR2: DFQATT and SNEGSKA (reference sequence). CDR3 in DNA: TGCAGTGCTAGAGTGGGGGGAGTGTGGAATGAGCAGTTCTTC. It encodes CSARVGGVWNEQFF.

This clonotype came up many times. V gene TRBV29-1 combines with J gene TRBJ1-1; D is ambiguous. Germline CDR1 is SQVTM and CDR2 is ANQGSEA. Trimming removed 6 bases at V and 2 bases at J, with 10 bases between. This CDR3 spans 12 amino acids. CDR3 sequence reads: CSVAPSNTEAFF. The CDR3 region has the DNA TGCAGCGTGGCCCCAAGCAACACTGAAGCTTTCTTT. Combining the CDR3 with reference TRBV29-1 and TRBJ1-1 gives the whole variable domain SAVISQKPSRDICQRGTSLTIQCQVDSQVTMMFWYRQQPGQSLTLIATANQGSEATYESGFVIDKFPISRPNLTFSTLTVSNMSPEDSSIYLCSVAPSNTEAFFGQGTRLTVV.

V is TRBV3-1 and J is TRBJ1-2, with a weak D call TRBD1 (5 bases). The CDR3 is made up of 14 amino acids. Trimming left V 2 bases short and J 5 bases short, with 12 bases between. Germline V CDR1 and CDR2: LGHDT, YNNKEL (reference sequence). CDR3 sequence (DNA): TGTGCCAGCAGCCAAATGACAGCACCTTATGGCTACACCTTC. Amino acid sequence: CASSQMTAPYGYTF.

This clonotype was seen only a few times. The chain uses TRBV12-3 or TRBV12-4 and TRBJ2-7; no reliable D call. The CDR3 is made up of 14 amino acids. V lost 2 bases and J 1 base, leaving 9 bases between the germline ends. The CDR3 DNA is TGTGCCAGCAGTTTAATTCCCGCGTCCTACGAGCAGTACTTC. Protein: CASSLIPASYEQYF.

This clonotype was counted only a few times. The CDR3, as DNA: TGCAGTGCTTTAGCCCTCTGGAGCTCCTACGAGCAGTACTTC. Amino acid sequence: CSALALWSSYEQYF. The chain employs TRBV20-1 and TRBJ2-7; D not resolved. This CDR3 spans 14 amino acids. The V end lost 5 bases, the J end lost 0 bases, and 14 bases lay between the germline ends. Germline assignment: CDR1 DFQATT and CDR2 SNEGSKA (reference sequence).

This clonotype was seen more than once but under ten times. This sequence joins TRBV4-2 and TRBJ2-1, with D possibly matching TRBD2 (7 bases). The V gene's germline CDR1 is LGHNA and CDR2 YNFKEQ. CDR3 length: 15 amino acids. V lost 1 base and J 5 bases, leaving 12 bases between the germline ends. CDR3 sequence: CASSQGGGEDNEQFF. The CDR3 coding sequence is TGTGCCAGCAGCCAAGGAGGGGGGGAAGACAATGAGCAGTTCTTC.

The CDR3 loop is CASSQWYEQYF. CDR3 DNA sequence: TGTGCCAGCAGCCAGTGGTACGAGCAGTACTTC. This chain links TRBV3-1 with TRBJ2-7, with D unresolved. Germline loops: CDR1 LGHDT, CDR2 YNNKEL (reference sequence). This CDR3 is 11 amino acids long. Trimming pared 3 bases from V and 4 bases from J, leaving 4 bases between.

This clonotype was seen ten or more times. The gene calls are TRBV12-3 or TRBV12-4 and TRBJ2-1; 14 nucleotides agree with TRBD2. J lost 0 bases, V lost 2 bases, and 6 bases had no gene match. The length of the CDR3 is 19 residues. DNA for the CDR3: TGTGCCAGCAGTTTAATGGGGACTAGCGGGGGAAGCTCCTACAATGAGCAGTTCTTC. It translates to CASSLMGTSGGSSYNEQFF.

This clonotype occurred many times. DNA of the CDR3: TGTGCCAGCAGTGAAGGGGCCAGGGTTGTGTATCAGCCCCAGCATTTT. Translation gives CASSEGARVVYQPQHF. The genes are TRBV2 and TRBJ1-5, with D tentatively TRBD1 (5 bases). Germline V gives CDR1 SNHLY, CDR2 FYNNEI. The CDR3 extends over 16 amino acids. V was trimmed by 1 base and J by 5 bases, leaving 15 bases between them.

This clonotype was recorded a few times. J is TRBJ1-5 and V is TRBV7-2; a weak D match, TRBD1 (5 bases). CDR3 length: 16 amino acids. CDR1 SGHTA and CDR2 FQGNSA come from the germline V gene. V lost 0 bases and J 2 bases, leaving 11 bases between the germline ends. The CDR3: CASSLADTGGNQPQHF. The CDR3 DNA sequence: TGTGCCAGCAGCTTAGCGGATACAGGAGGCAATCAGCCCCAGCATTTT.

In this sample, this clonotype turned up many times. The rearrangement links TRBV7-3 to TRBJ2-3, with 7 bases lining up with TRBD2. The CDR3 is made up of 15 amino acids. CDR1 is SGHTA and CDR2 is FQGTGA in the germline V gene. Losses at the gene ends were 5 bases for V and 3 bases for J; bases not matched to a gene: 8. The CDR3 region is CASSQSGMETDTQYF. In DNA, the CDR3 is TGTGCCAGCAGCCAAAGCGGGATGGAAACAGATACGCAGTATTTT.

Note on this clonotype: Possible read error: a much larger clone is one base away. V and J are TRBV12-3 or TRBV12-4 and TRBJ2-3, with TRBD1 as a possible D gene (6 bases). The length of the CDR3 is 14 residues. CDR3 loop: CASNFRQEPDTEYF. The DNA for the CDR3 is TGTGCCAGCAACTTCCGACAGGAACCAGATACGGAGTATTTT.

This chain connects TRBV5-1 to TRBJ1-4, with D uncertain. The germline gives CDR1 SGHRS, CDR2 YFSETQ. The CDR3 covers 16 residues. The V and J ends lost 0 bases and 0 bases respectively, with 9 bases between them. The CDR3 loop reads CASSLEVGTTNEKLFF. Here the CDR3 DNA reads TGCGCCAGCAGCTTGGAAGTGGGAACAACTAATGAAAAACTGTTTTTT. The full variable domain, in which reference TRBV5-1 and TRBJ1-4 provide the parts outside the CDR3, is KAGVTQTPRYLIKTRGQQVTLSCSPISGHRSVSWYQQTPGQGLQFLFEYFSETQRNKGNFPGRFSGRQFSNSRSEMNVSTLELGDSALYLCASSLEVGTTNEKLFFGSGTQLSVL.

The rearrangement links TRBV15 to TRBJ2-1; D gene unclear. V was pared by 0 bases and J by 8 bases, with 8 bases between. The germline V gene encodes CDR1 LNHNV and CDR2 YYDKDF (reference sequence). The CDR3 loop spans 13 amino acids. The CDR3 reads CATSRERRYEQFF. CDR3 nucleotide sequence: TGTGCCACCAGCAGAGAAAGGCGGTATGAGCAGTTCTTC.

This clonotype was recorded many times. The chain recombines TRBV29-1 with TRBJ2-1; 8 bases match TRBD1. V lost 4 bases, J lost 3 bases, and 5 bases stayed unmatched. Per the germline V gene, CDR1 is SQVTM and CDR2 is ANQGSEA. CDR3 size: 14 residues. This CDR3 reads CSVVGQGNYNEQFF. The CDR3 bases are TGCAGCGTTGTTGGACAGGGAAACTACAATGAGCAGTTCTTC.

The chain links TRBV12-3 or TRBV12-4 to TRBJ2-7; 7 bases line up with TRBD1. The CDR3 contains 14 residues. V was pared by 6 bases and J by 2 bases, with 7 bases of the junction left unmatched. This CDR3 reads CASSPGQLTYEQYF. Written as DNA, the CDR3 is TGTGCCAGCAGCCCGGGACAGCTAACCTACGAGCAGTACTTC.

The V call is TRBV27, the J call TRBJ2-2; 8 nucleotides align to TRBD1. The CDR3 totals 16 residues. V shed 5 bases and J 1 base; nucleotides not matched to a gene: 6. CDR1 is MNHEY, CDR2 SMNVEV, per germline (reference sequence). The CDR3 bases are TGTGCCAGCAGTCCAATGGACAGGGTGAACACCGGGGAGCTGTTTTTT. Protein product: CASSPMDRVNTGELFF.

This clonotype was detected a few times. The chain is built from TRBV12-3 or TRBV12-4 and TRBJ2-7, with a tentative D call TRBD2 (5 bases). There are 12 residues in the CDR3. The V end was cut by 6 bases, the J end by 4 bases, with 10 bases between. For the CDR3, the DNA is TGTGCCAGCAGCGGGATCGTATACGAGCAGTACTTC. Translation gives CASSGIVYEQYF.

The V call is TRBV10-3, the J call TRBJ2-4; the match to TRBD1 covers 8 bases. V lost 2 bases and J lost 0; bases outside the gene matches: 6. From germline, CDR1 is ENHRY and CDR2 SYGVKD. This CDR3 contains 17 residues. As DNA, the CDR3 is TGTGCCATCAGTGAGGGACGCAGGGGGCTAGCCAAAAACATTCAGTACTTC. Translation gives CAISEGRRGLAKNIQYF.

This clonotype was counted only a few times. This chain uses TRBV5-1 with TRBJ1-2; D remains unclear. V lost 4 bases to trimming and J lost 0 bases, with 19 bases between them. CDR3 length: 17 residues. Germline CDR1 SGHRS, CDR2 YFSETQ. CDR3 sequence (DNA): TGCGCCAGCAGCCCCCACAACACGGGGAGATCTAACTATGGCTACACCTTC. Protein product: CASSPHNTGRSNYGYTF.

The genes are TRBV24-1 and TRBJ1-1, with 8 bases aligning to TRBD1. Germline assignment: CDR1 KGHDR and CDR2 SFDVKD. The CDR3 extends over 15 amino acids. The V and J ends lost 3 bases and 1 base, in that order; junction bases with no gene match: 3. DNA for the CDR3: TGTGCCACCAGTGATGCCGGGACAGGGAACACTGAAGCTTTCTTT. It yields the protein CATSDAGTGNTEAFF.

Here the CDR3 DNA reads TGTGCCAGCACCCCGACGATTCGGGGTAGCTACACCTTC. Translation: CASTPTIRGSYTF. The chain uses TRBV12-3 or TRBV12-4 and TRBJ1-2, with D unresolved. The CDR3 contains 13 residues. Trimming pared 7 bases from V and 9 bases from J, leaving 18 bases between.

The table lists this clonotype with a few counts. The chain uses TRBV6-2 or TRBV6-3 and TRBJ2-7; a possible D gene is TRBD2 (5 bases). Germline V gene sequence: CDR1 MNHEY, CDR2 SVGEGT. The CDR3 is made up of 19 amino acids. V was clipped by 0 bases and J by 5 bases, with 26 bases between them. For the CDR3, the DNA is TGTGCCAGCAGTTACTCTCACATCCTAGGGAACACGGGATCAGACGAGCAGTACTTC. Translating gives CASSYSHILGNTGSDEQYF.

In this sample, this clonotype turned up a few times. The V gene is TRBV7-9, the J gene TRBJ1-4; weak D call: TRBD1 (5 bases). The CDR3 extends over 15 amino acids. CDR1 and CDR2 from the germline V gene are SEHNR and FQNEAQ (reference sequence). Between the trimmed V and J ends, which lost 5 bases and 9 bases, there was a span of 19 bases. The CDR3 DNA follows: TGTGCCAGCAGCACACCAAAAGAGGGGACGCAAAAACTGTTTTTT. Translation gives CASSTPKEGTQKLFF.